This T cell receptor beta chain comes out of a study of cytomegalovirus exposure and HLA in healthy donors. Across the whole study: Earlier work reported approximately 100 million unique TCR beta sequences from about 180 million T cells.

Study-wide results and limits: CMV serostatus alone was available as immune exposure information.

Worth noting for this clone: Antigen unknown.

Healthy individuals who donated bone marrow served as the donors. Nominal health characterized the donors when sampled, though unrecorded immune exposures were likely. Germline CDR1 and CDR2: MNHNY and SVGAGI (reference sequence). Trimming took off 7 bases at V and 8 bases at J, with 17 bases between the two ends. The CDR3 has 14 residues. In the PCR, 60 Vbeta and 13 Jbeta primers were used. Clones were sequenced by immunoSEQ multiplex PCR, and TCRdb holds only the in-frame ones, with some missing. Of approximately 210,000 clones listed, 80% to 85% were seen once; the top ten hold 0.9% to 1.2%. The sequence was obtained from a middle-aged woman in good health and CMV-seronegative. Sequencing input: PBMCs. The chain joins TRBV6-6 to TRBJ1-4; TRBD1 might be the D (5 bases). Written as DNA, the CDR3 is TGTGCCAGCATCCCGGGAGCTAAGGGGGAAAAACTGTTTTTT. It is translated as CASIPGAKGEKLFF.